This TCR beta chain was captured in a study of blood T cells in healthy people across ages (dated by TCRdb to 2014 to 2015). With respect to the entire study: In model experiments, roughly one uniquely barcoded TCR beta cDNA molecule per two T cells was captured by template switching. The study measured age-related changes in TCR beta repertoire diversity using deep sequencing normalized with unique cDNA molecular identifiers. To avoid experimental bias, donors of different ages were randomly spread across the sequencing lanes. Two additional independent replicas of 1 million unique cDNA reads from the same blood draw were analyzed for two donors (one aged 18 to 30 and one aged 80 or older). The donors were divided into four age groups: young (average around 17 years), middle-aged (about 39), aged (around 67) and long-lived (82). The research as a whole found: As age increased, observed TCR beta diversity per million T cells dropped in a roughly linear way, and a significant reduction was already evident by age about 40. Bulk unsorted PBMC profiling prevented conclusive comparison of naive and antigen-experienced compartments. The percentage of naive T cells measured by flow cytometry correlated strongly with observed TCR beta diversity. Compared with the aged group, the long-lived group had more naive CD4+ T cells, fewer expanded clones and increased TCR diversity, suggesting age selection. Estimates of total diversity from one million sequenced T cells were regarded as lower bounds and underestimates. Because donor CMV infection status was unknown, age-related changes in expanded clonotypes were potentially confounded.

Library preparation used 5' RACE. Instrument on record: Illumina HiSeq 2500. A second PCR of about 7 to 12 cycles was run with a J-beta primer mix and a sample-barcoded 5' primer. A template-switch 5' adaptor carrying 12 random nucleotides introduced a unique molecular identifier onto each TCR beta cDNA molecule. Each sample yielded at least 2.5 million CDR3-containing paired-end reads. First-strand cDNA synthesis was performed from all RNA using the Mint cDNA synthesis kit, with priming by a TRBC-specific oligonucleotide. After uracil-DNA glycosylase treatment, a first 18-cycle PCR used universal primers M1SS and BC2_uni_R on all cDNA. Per the original workflow: For normalization, 1 million high-quality reads were randomly selected from each sample, with every read carrying a distinct molecular identifier. Instead of being binned into consensus sequences, reads that shared molecular identifiers were thrown out. CDR3 identification, clonotype clustering and error correction used MiTCR with a Q25 quality threshold and the strictest error-elimination algorithm. A nonparametric unseen species model with Euler transformation was used to estimate lower-bound total TCR beta diversity. TCRdb reprocessing: public reads trimmed at Q25 with fastp, clones called with MiXCR, in-frame beta chains kept. Rows matching on CDR3 protein sequence are summarized as one entry with the most common DNA and genes. TCRdb's processing, not the authors', yielded these V and J calls. In all, the sample holds about 1.4 million distinct CDR3 sequences, and around 59% of those were seen once. The top ten hold roughly 7% of the sample.

The donors were under 40 Caucasian individuals from Russia, aged roughly 6 to 100 years, who were systemically healthy. Around 10 milliliters of peripheral blood were collected from each donor into EDTA-treated Vacutainer tubes. Ficoll-Paque density-gradient centrifugation was used to isolate PBMCs, with at least 6.5 million per sample. Trizol reagent was used to extract total RNA from the PBMCs, yielding at least 5.5 micrograms per sample. For every donor, an aliquot of PBMCs went through flow cytometry to measure the percentages of naive CD45RAhigh/CD27high T cells. In regard to this clonotype: The clone's antigen remains unknown. The sample holds no much larger clone one base away, and base qualities are not on file.

Sequences were obtained from blood. The sequence came from a man younger than 30 in good health.

DNA sequence: TGTGCCAGCAGTTTAGGCAGGGTAAGAGGCTACACCTTC. The encoded protein is CASSLGRVRGYTF. Recombination linked TRBV12-3 or TRBV12-4 to TRBJ1-2, with TRBD1 perhaps the D gene, on 5 matching bases. V is cut by 1 base and J by 8 bases, and the space between the germline ends is 11 bases. CDR3 length: 13 amino acids, cysteine to phenylalanine. Kept here is only the CDR3 DNA, which spans 39 bases and is read in frame from base 1.